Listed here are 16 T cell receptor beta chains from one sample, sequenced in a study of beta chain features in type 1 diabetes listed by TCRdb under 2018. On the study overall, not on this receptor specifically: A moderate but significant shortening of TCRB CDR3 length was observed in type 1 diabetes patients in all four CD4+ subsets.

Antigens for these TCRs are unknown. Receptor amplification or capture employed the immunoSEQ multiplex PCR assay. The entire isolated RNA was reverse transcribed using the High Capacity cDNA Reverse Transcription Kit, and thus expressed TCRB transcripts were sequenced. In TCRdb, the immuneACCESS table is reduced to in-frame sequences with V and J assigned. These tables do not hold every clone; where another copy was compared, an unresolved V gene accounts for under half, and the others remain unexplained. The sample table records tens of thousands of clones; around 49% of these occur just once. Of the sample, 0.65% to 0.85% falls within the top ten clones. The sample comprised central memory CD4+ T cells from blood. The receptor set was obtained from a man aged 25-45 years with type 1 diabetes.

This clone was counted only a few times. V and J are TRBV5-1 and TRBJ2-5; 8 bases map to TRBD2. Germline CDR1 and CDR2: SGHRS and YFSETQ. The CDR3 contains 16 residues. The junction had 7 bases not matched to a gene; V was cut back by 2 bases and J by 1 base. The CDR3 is CASSFTGTRVQETQYF. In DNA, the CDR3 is TGCGCCAGCAGCTTTACCGGGACTAGGGTCCAAGAGACCCAGTACTTC. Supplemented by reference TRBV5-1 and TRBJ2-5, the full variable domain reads KAGVTQTPRYLIKTRGQQVTLSCSPISGHRSVSWYQQTPGQGLQFLFEYFSETQRNKGNFPGRFSGRQFSNSRSEMNVSTLELGDSALYLCASSFTGTRVQETQYFGPGTRLLVL.

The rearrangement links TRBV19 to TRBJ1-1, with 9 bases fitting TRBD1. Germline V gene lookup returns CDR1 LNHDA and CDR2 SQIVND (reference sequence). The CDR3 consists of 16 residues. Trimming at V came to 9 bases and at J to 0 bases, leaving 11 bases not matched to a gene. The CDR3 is CASIDRGRLMNTEAFF. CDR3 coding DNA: TGTGCCAGCATTGACAGGGGGAGGCTGATGAACACTGAAGCTTTCTTT.

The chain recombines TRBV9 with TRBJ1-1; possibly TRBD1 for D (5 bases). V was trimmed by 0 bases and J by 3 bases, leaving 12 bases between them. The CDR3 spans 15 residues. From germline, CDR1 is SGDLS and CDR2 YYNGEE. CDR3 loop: CASSVVSGGDTEAFF. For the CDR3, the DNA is TGTGCCAGCAGCGTAGTCTCGGGGGGGGACACTGAAGCTTTCTTT.

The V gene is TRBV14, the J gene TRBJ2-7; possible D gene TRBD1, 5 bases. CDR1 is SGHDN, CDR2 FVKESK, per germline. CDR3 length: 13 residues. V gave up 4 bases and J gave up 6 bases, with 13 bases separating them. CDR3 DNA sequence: TGTGCCAGCAGCCCTATCCAGGGTCCCGAGCAGTACTTC. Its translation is CASSPIQGPEQYF.

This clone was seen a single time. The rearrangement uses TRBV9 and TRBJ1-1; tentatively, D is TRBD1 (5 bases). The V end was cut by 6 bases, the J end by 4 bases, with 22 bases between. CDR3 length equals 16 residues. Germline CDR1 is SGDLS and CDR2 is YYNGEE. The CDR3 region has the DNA TGTGCCAGCACCCAGGGTCAGGGTTGGGTTGGCACTGAAGCTTTCTTT. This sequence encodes CASTQGQGWVGTEAFF.

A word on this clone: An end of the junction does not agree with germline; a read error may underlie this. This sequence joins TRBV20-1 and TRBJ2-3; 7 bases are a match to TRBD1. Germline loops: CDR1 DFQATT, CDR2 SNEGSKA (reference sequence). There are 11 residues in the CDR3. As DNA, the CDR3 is TGCAGTGCTACCGGACAGGAGAGGACCGGTTTT. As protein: CSATGQERTGF.

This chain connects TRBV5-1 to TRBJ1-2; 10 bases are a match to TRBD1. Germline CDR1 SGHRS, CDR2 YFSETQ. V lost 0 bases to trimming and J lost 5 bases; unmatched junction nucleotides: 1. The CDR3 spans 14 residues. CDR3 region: CASSLGDRGYGYTF. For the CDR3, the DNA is TGCGCCAGCAGCTTGGGGGACAGGGGTTATGGCTACACCTTC. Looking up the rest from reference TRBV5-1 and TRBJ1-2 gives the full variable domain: KAGVTQTPRYLIKTRGQQVTLSCSPISGHRSVSWYQQTPGQGLQFLFEYFSETQRNKGNFPGRFSGRQFSNSRSEMNVSTLELGDSALYLCASSLGDRGYGYTFGSGTRLTVV.

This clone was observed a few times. This chain's CDR3 is CASSPLLAGSSYNEQFF. The CDR3 nucleotides are TGTGCCAGCAGCCCATTACTAGCGGGAAGCTCCTACAATGAGCAGTTCTTC. The J gene is TRBJ2-1, the V gene TRBV7-2; 10 bases agree with TRBD2. CDR1 is SGHTA, CDR2 FQGNSA, per germline. The CDR3 has 17 residues. V lost 5 bases and J lost 0; bases outside the gene matches: 7.

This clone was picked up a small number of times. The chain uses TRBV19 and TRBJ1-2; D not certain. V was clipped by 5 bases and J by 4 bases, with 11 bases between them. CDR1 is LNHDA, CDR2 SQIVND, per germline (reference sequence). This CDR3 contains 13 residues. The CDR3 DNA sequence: TGTGCCAGTAGTCAACGTAGAGGCTATGGCTACACCTTC. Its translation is CASSQRRGYGYTF. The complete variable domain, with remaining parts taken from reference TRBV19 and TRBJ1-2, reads DGGITQSPKYLFRKEGQNVTLSCEQNLNHDAMYWYRQDPGQGLRLIYYSQIVNDFQKGDIAEGYSVSREKKESFPLTVTSAQKNPTAFYLCASSQRRGYGYTFGSGTRLTVV.

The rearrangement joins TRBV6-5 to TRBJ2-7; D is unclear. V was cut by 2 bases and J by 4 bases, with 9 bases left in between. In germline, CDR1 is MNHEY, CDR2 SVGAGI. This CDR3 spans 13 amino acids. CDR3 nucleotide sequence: TGTGCCAGCAGTTACGAACGAGGTTACGAGCAGTACTTC. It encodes CASSYERGYEQYF.

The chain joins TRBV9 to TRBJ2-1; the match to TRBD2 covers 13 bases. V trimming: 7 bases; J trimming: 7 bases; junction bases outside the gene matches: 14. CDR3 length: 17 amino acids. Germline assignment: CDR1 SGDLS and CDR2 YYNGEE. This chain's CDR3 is CASALNGLAGVINEQFF. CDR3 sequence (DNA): TGTGCCAGCGCCCTTAACGGACTAGCGGGAGTTATTAATGAGCAGTTCTTC.

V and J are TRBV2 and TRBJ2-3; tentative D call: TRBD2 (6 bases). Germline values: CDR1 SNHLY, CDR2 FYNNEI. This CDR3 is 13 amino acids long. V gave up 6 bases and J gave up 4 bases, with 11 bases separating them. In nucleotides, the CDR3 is TGTGCCAGCAGCGGCGGGACCCCAGATACGCAGTATTTT. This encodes CASSGGTPDTQYF.

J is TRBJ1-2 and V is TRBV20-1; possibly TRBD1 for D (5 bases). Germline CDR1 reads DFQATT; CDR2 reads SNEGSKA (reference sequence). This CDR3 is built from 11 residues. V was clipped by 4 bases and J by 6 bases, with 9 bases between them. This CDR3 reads CSAKRGNGYTF. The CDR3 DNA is TGCAGTGCTAAACGGGGGAATGGCTACACCTTC.

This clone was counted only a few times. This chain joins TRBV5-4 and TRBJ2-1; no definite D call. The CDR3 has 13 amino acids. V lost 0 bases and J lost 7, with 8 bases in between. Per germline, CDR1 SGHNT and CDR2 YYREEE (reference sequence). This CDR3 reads CASSLGALNEQFF. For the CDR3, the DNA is TGTGCCAGCAGCTTGGGGGCTTTGAATGAGCAGTTCTTC.

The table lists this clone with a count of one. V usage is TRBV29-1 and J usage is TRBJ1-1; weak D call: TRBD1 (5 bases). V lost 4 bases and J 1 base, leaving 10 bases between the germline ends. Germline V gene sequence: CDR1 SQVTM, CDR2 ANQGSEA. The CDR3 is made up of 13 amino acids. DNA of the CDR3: TGCAGCGTTGCCCAAACAGGGAACACTGAAGCTTTCTTT. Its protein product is CSVAQTGNTEAFF.

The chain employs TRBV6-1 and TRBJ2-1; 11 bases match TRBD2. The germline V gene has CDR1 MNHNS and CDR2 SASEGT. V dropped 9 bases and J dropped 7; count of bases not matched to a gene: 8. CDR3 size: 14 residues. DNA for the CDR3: TGTGCCAGTTGTAGCGGGGGGGCCGTGAATGAGCAGTTCTTC. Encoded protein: CASCSGGAVNEQFF.